What follows is one TCR beta chain and its context. The antigen is unknown. Uncontrolled infections, other autoimmune diseases, pregnancy or lactation barred patients from enrollment. Out of about 9.3 ml of fresh peripheral blood, PBMCs were obtained. These data originate in a study of Graves' ophthalmopathy and Graves' hyperthyroidism. Study results and limitations: With a specificity of roughly 72% and a sensitivity of roughly 71%, the model predicted ophthalmopathy progression.

Amplification of TCR beta CDR3 regions used RNA transcripts. First-round RT-PCR used HTBI primers; second-round multiplex PCR followed. TCRdb re-called the multiplex PCR reads with MiXCR, one entry per CDR3 protein. The sample consists of almost 750,000 distinct CDR3 sequences, around 40% of them appearing once. Germline V gene data show CDR1 as SNHLY and CDR2 as FYNNEI. With V trimmed by 5 bases and J by 11 bases, 5 bases remained unmatched. This CDR3 spans 13 amino acids. This TCR was recovered from an adult man with Graves' ophthalmopathy. Sequencing was carried out using peripheral blood. This chain links TRBV2 with TRBJ1-4, with TRBD1 matching 10 bases. CDR3 in DNA: TGTGCCAGCAGTCTAACGGGACAGGGGAAACTGTTTTTT. It codes for CASSLTGQGKLFF.